Included here is one T cell receptor (beta chain) sequence, with context. Its specificity is not known. This CDR3 is 17 amino acids long. Per the germline V gene, CDR1 is SGHDT and CDR2 is YYEEEE. Trimming took 4 bases from V and 0 from J, leaving 16 bases between them. This specimen belongs to a study of cytomegalovirus exposure and HLA in healthy donors. Study-wide findings and caveats: Later on, an analysis found that several of the most significant clusters appeared to be linked to common viral pathogens, which included parvovirus B19. The records held CMV serostatus as the only immune exposure information.

PCR was performed using 60 Vbeta and 13 Jbeta primers. Some clones are missing from TCRdb's copy, which holds only in-frame ones; the method was immunoSEQ multiplex PCR. Recorded for this sample: roughly 100,000 clones. This sequence joins TRBV5-6 and TRBJ1-4; a weak D match, TRBD1 (6 bases). What was sequenced was PBMCs. This TCR derives from a woman aged 25 to 39 in good health and CMV-seronegative. In DNA, the CDR3 is TGTGCCAGCAGCGAGGGGGGGACTTTCGCAACTAATGAAAAACTGTTTTTT. Residues: CASSEGGTFATNEKLFF.